This T cell receptor beta chain was sequenced for a study of vaccination and CD4 T cells after COVID-19. As for the study in general: Comprising six males and four females, the convalescent participants counted two Hispanic individuals among them. Overlapping peptides covering the spike proteins of SARS-CoV-2, HCoV-NL63, HCoV-OC43 and HCoV-229E were added to stimulate cells. Findings of the study overall: The researchers studied relatively few convalescent patients and omitted early post-infection timepoints.

After removal of 7 bases from V and 2 bases from J, the junction contained 12 bases not matched to a gene. The germline gives CDR1 DFQATT, CDR2 SNEGSKA (reference sequence). The CDR3 extends over 15 amino acids. Cultured CD4+ T cell DNA underwent sequencing with the Oncomine TCR Beta short-read assay. Genomic DNA was extracted from cultured CD4+ T cells. TCRdb independently ran MiXCR on the PCR reads; one entry per CDR3 protein. The sample includes 20,000 to 25,000 distinct CDR3 sequences, roughly three fifths of them seen just once. A word on this clonotype: Its target is not known.

The treatment here: roughly 10-day PBMC culture with coronavirus spike peptide pools or control peptides (ViraFEST assay). The chain employs TRBV20-1 and TRBJ2-7; 9 bases line up with TRBD1. This TCR was sampled from a human donor who received a COVID-19 vaccine. Source: CD4+ T cells from blood, cultured in vitro, taken after SARS-CoV-2 vaccination. CDR3 in amino acids: CSVRDRAYHPYEQYF. The CDR3 coding sequence is TGCAGTGTTAGGGACAGGGCCTACCATCCCTACGAGCAGTACTTC.